The 32 T cell receptor beta chains presented below share a single source sample, sequenced in a study of cytomegalovirus exposure and HLA in healthy donors. The PCR made use of 60 Vbeta and 13 Jbeta primers. The data were produced by immunoSEQ multiplex PCR, yet TCRdb's version contains in-frame clones alone and is incomplete. The sample consists of over 150,000 clones, roughly 77% of them appearing once. Material: PBMCs. These TCRs come from a woman aged 30 to 39 in good health and CMV-seropositive.

The CDR3 spells CARGLAGGPGNEQYF. The CDR3 DNA reads TGTGCCAGGGGACTAGCGGGAGGGCCAGGGAACGAGCAGTACTTC. The J gene is TRBJ2-7, the V gene TRBV19, with TRBD2 identical over 16 bases. The V and J ends lost 9 bases and 5 bases, in that order; junction bases with no gene match: 7. Germline V gene sequence: CDR1 LNHDA, CDR2 SQIVND (reference sequence). This CDR3 has 15 residues.

DNA for the CDR3: TGTGCCAGCAGTTTAAACAGGGCTGGCTACACCTTC. This sequence encodes CASSLNRAGYTF. V and J are TRBV6-5 and TRBJ1-2, with D perhaps TRBD1 (6 bases). The CDR3 extends over 12 amino acids. V dropped 4 bases and J dropped 7 bases, with 10 bases sitting between them. Germline loops: CDR1 MNHEY, CDR2 SVGAGI.

This chain uses TRBV28 with TRBJ2-7; D call uncertain. CDR3 length equals 11 residues. V shed 2 bases and J shed 12 bases, with 11 bases lying between them. Per germline, CDR1 MDHEN and CDR2 SYDVKM. The CDR3 region has the DNA TGTGCCAGCAGTTTAACTACTGAGTGGTACTTC. It yields the protein CASSLTTEWYF.

The rearrangement uses TRBV19 and TRBJ1-2; D is possibly TRBD1 (6 bases). Trimming took off 7 bases at V and 2 bases at J, with 8 bases between the two ends. The CDR3 has 12 residues. CDR1 and CDR2 (germline): LNHDA, SQIVND (reference sequence). The CDR3 reads CASNDRNYGYTF. The CDR3 coding sequence is TGTGCCAGTAACGACAGGAACTATGGCTACACCTTC.

The CDR3 region is CASSLTMGIDRTFATNEKLFF. The CDR3 bases are TGCGCCAGCAGCCTCACAATGGGGATCGACAGGACGTTCGCAACTAATGAAAAACTGTTTTTT. This sequence joins TRBV4-1 and TRBJ1-4, with D tentatively TRBD1 (6 bases). Trimming took 4 bases from V and 0 from J, leaving 27 bases between them. The CDR3 consists of 21 residues. Germline V gene sequence: CDR1 MGHRA, CDR2 YSYEKL.

The CDR3 DNA follows: TGTGCCAGCAGCCTCTACGGGGTGGGACTAGCGGGACTCGACAAAAACATTCAGTACTTC. Its protein is CASSLYGVGLAGLDKNIQYF. The chain couples TRBV5-4 to TRBJ2-4, with 13 bases matching TRBD2. Germline CDR1 is SGHNT and CDR2 is YYREEE (reference sequence). The CDR3 contains 20 residues. J lost 3 bases, V lost 4 bases, and 16 bases had no gene match.

The rearrangement joins TRBV29-1 to TRBJ2-1; D might be TRBD1 (6 bases). Trimming left V 1 base short and J 2 bases short, with 9 bases between. Germline values: CDR1 SQVTM, CDR2 ANQGSEA. The CDR3 is 14 amino acids. The CDR3 region has the DNA TGCAGCGTTGAAGTCCAGGGGCCCTACAATGAGCAGTTCTTC. This encodes CSVEVQGPYNEQFF.

The rearrangement joins TRBV5-1 to TRBJ1-1; D possibly corresponds to TRBD1 (6 bases). CDR3 length equals 17 residues. Per germline, CDR1 SGHRS and CDR2 YFSETQ. Deletions cut 0 bases from V and 1 base from J, with 16 bases between. The CDR3 sequence is CASSLGGTGRRNTEAFF. As DNA, the CDR3 is TGCGCCAGCAGCTTGGGTGGAACAGGGCGTAGGAACACTGAAGCTTTCTTT.

This clone showed up just a few times. The V call is TRBV6-5, the J call TRBJ2-7; 7 bases fit TRBD2. There are 13 residues in the CDR3. The germline V gene encodes CDR1 MNHEY and CDR2 SVGAGI. V shed 7 bases, J shed 5 bases, and the junction held 8 bases outside the gene matches. The CDR3 reads CASITREPNEQYF. Written as DNA, the CDR3 is TGTGCCAGCATTACGCGGGAGCCCAACGAGCAGTACTTC.

This chain connects TRBV27 to TRBJ2-7; 9 bases are shared with TRBD2. V lost 2 bases and J lost 2; bases outside the gene matches: 4. CDR1 MNHEY and CDR2 SMNVEV come from the germline V gene (reference sequence). The CDR3 sequence is 15 residues long. The CDR3 nucleotides are TGTGCCAGCAGTTTAAGTAGCGGGAGCGCCTACGAGCAGTACTTC. Translation gives CASSLSSGSAYEQYF.

The chain uses TRBV5-1 and TRBJ2-7; D gene ambiguous. The CDR3 loop spans 13 amino acids. Germline V CDR1 and CDR2: SGHRS, YFSETQ. V was pared by 2 bases and J by 3 bases, with 9 bases between. CDR3 bases: TGCGCCAGCAGCTTCGAGTTTCTCTACGAGCAGTACTTC. Residues: CASSFEFLYEQYF.

This clone was seen just once. The V call is TRBV28, the J call TRBJ2-3; 9 bases line up with TRBD2. Germline values: CDR1 MDHEN, CDR2 SYDVKM. CDR3 size: 16 residues. The junction had 7 bases not matched to a gene; V was cut back by 5 bases and J by 1 base. This chain's CDR3 is CASSPSSGIGTDTQYF. The DNA of the CDR3 is TGTGCCAGCAGTCCCTCTAGCGGGATCGGCACAGATACGCAGTATTTT.

The table lists this clone with a count of one. The chain combines TRBV25-1 with TRBJ2-5; D is perhaps TRBD2 (6 bases). With 6 bases removed from V and 5 bases from J, the gap between germline ends came to 13 bases. Germline values: CDR1 MGHDK, CDR2 SYGVNS. CDR3 length: 13 amino acids. The CDR3 DNA reads as TGTGCCAGCAGGAGGACTATGGGGGAGACCCAGTACTTC. It yields the protein CASRRTMGETQYF.

This clone was counted only a few times. The V and J genes are TRBV11-2 and TRBJ2-7; possible D gene TRBD2, 6 bases. Deletions cut 5 bases from V and 6 bases from J, with 26 bases between. There are 17 residues in the CDR3. Germline CDR1 reads SGHAT; CDR2 reads FQNNGV. CDR3 protein: CASSLRTIATSRSEQYF. The CDR3 DNA reads TGTGCCAGCAGCCTCCGGACTATCGCCACTTCTCGGAGCGAGCAGTACTTC.

V and J are TRBV5-1 and TRBJ2-5, with 10 nucleotides matching TRBD1. Germline V gene lookup returns CDR1 SGHRS and CDR2 YFSETQ. With V trimmed by 0 bases and J by 4 bases, 0 bases remained unmatched. The CDR3 is made up of 14 amino acids. CDR3: CASSLGDRGETQYF. For the CDR3, the DNA is TGCGCCAGCAGCTTGGGGGACAGGGGAGAGACCCAGTACTTC. The full variable domain, with the rest looked up from reference TRBV5-1 and TRBJ2-5, is KAGVTQTPRYLIKTRGQQVTLSCSPISGHRSVSWYQQTPGQGLQFLFEYFSETQRNKGNFPGRFSGRQFSNSRSEMNVSTLELGDSALYLCASSLGDRGETQYFGPGTRLLVL.

This clone turned up a few times. The chain has TRBV12-5 and TRBJ2-3; 9 bases agree with TRBD1. Unmatched junction bases numbered 18, after V lost 2 bases and J lost 0 bases. CDR1 and CDR2 (germline): LGHNT, FRNRAP. The CDR3 contains 21 residues. The CDR3 DNA is TGTGCTAGTGGTTTGAACCATGGACAGGGGCGGATTTGTAGGAGCACAGATACGCAGTATTTT. This gives the protein CASGLNHGQGRICRSTDTQYF.

V usage is TRBV10-2 and J usage is TRBJ2-7; TRBD1 matches at 8 bases. J lost 4 bases, V lost 2 bases, and 7 bases had no gene match. CDR1 WSHSY and CDR2 SAAADI come from the germline V gene. This CDR3 is built from 15 residues. The CDR3 loop is CASSEPTGVEYEQYF. Written as DNA, the CDR3 is TGCGCCAGCAGTGAGCCGACAGGGGTAGAGTACGAGCAGTACTTC.

The rearrangement links TRBV6-1 to TRBJ2-7, with 9 bases matching TRBD1. Germline loops: CDR1 MNHNS, CDR2 SASEGT. V gave up 3 bases and J gave up 3 bases; unmatched junction bases: 9. This CDR3 region has 16 residues. This CDR3 reads CASSDLDRGKYYEQYF. Written as DNA, the CDR3 is TGTGCCAGCAGTGACCTCGACAGGGGGAAGTACTACGAGCAGTACTTC.

V and J are TRBV10-1 and TRBJ2-5, with TRBD1 identical over 9 bases. The last part of the DNA fits TRBJ2-7 better; the J call may be wrong. Germline CDR1 is WNHNN and CDR2 is SYGVQD (reference sequence). There are 12 residues in the CDR3. CDR3 region: CASSGQGDEQYF. The CDR3 nucleotides read TGCGCCAGCAGTGGACAGGGGGACGAGCAGTACTTC.

This clone was picked up a small number of times. CDR3 sequence: CATSRGQGRGEKLFF. CDR3 sequence (DNA): TGTGCCACCAGCAGAGGACAGGGCCGGGGTGAAAAACTGTTTTTT. This chain joins TRBV15 and TRBJ1-4, with 7 bases that match TRBD1. There are 15 residues in the CDR3. Germline V CDR1 and CDR2: LNHNV, YYDKDF (reference sequence). V lost 1 base, J lost 7 bases, and 6 bases stayed unmatched. The variable domain in full, completed from reference TRBV15 and TRBJ1-4, reads DAMVIQNPRYQVTQFGKPVTLSCSQTLNHNVMYWYQQKSSQAPKLLFHYYDKDFNNEADTPDNFQSRRPNTSFCFLDIRSPGLGDTAMYLCATSRGQGRGEKLFFGSGTQLSVL.

On this clone: At the DNA level, this CDR3 is encoded by other sequences in the same sample as well. The V call is TRBV7-2, the J call TRBJ1-5, with a tentative D call TRBD1 (6 bases). The CDR3 loop spans 14 amino acids. CDR1 SGHTA and CDR2 FQGNSA come from the germline V gene. Trimming cost V 2 bases and J 6 bases, with 11 bases left between them. Here the CDR3 reads CASSLTTGGQPQHF. The DNA of the CDR3 is TGTGCCAGCAGCTTAACGACAGGTGGTCAGCCCCAGCATTTT. Complete variable domain (other parts from reference TRBV7-2 and TRBJ1-5): GAGVSQSPSNKVTEKGKDVELRCDPISGHTALYWYRQSLGQGLEFLIYFQGNSAPDKSGLPSDRFSAERTGGSVSTLTIQRTQQEDSAVYLCASSLTTGGQPQHFGDGTRLSIL.

This clone was seen more than once but under ten times. V gene TRBV20-1 combines with J gene TRBJ1-2, with D possibly being TRBD1 (5 bases). Trimming pared 8 bases from V and 2 bases from J, leaving 9 bases between. Germline-derived CDR1 and CDR2 are DFQATT and SNEGSKA (reference sequence). The CDR3 extends over 11 amino acids. The CDR3 spells CSLGGNYGYTF. CDR3 bases: TGCAGTTTGGGGGGGAACTATGGCTACACCTTC.

This chain connects TRBV25-1 to TRBJ1-4, with a weak D call TRBD1 (5 bases). Germline lookup yields CDR1 MGHDK and CDR2 SYGVNS. The length of the CDR3 is 15 residues. The V end lost 2 bases, the J end lost 0 bases, and 7 bases lay between the germline ends. The CDR3 spells CASSETGATNEKLFF. CDR3 DNA sequence: TGTGCCAGCAGTGAAACGGGGGCAACTAATGAAAAACTGTTTTTT.

This clone has a handful of counts. The J gene is TRBJ2-1, the V gene TRBV10-3; 11 nucleotides match TRBD2. The germline gives CDR1 ENHRY, CDR2 SYGVKD. The ends lost 7 bases at V and 8 bases at J; junction bases unmatched: 10. This CDR3 comprises 15 residues. The DNA for the CDR3 is TGTGCCATCACCATAGCGGGAGGGCCTCTGGATGAGCAGTTCTTC. Translated, it gives CAITIAGGPLDEQFF.

In its sample, this clone was seen once. The V call is TRBV29-1, the J call TRBJ1-2; D not certain. This CDR3 region has 14 residues. Germline CDR1 SQVTM, CDR2 ANQGSEA. Trimming removed 4 bases from V and 7 bases from J, with 19 bases in between. CDR3 DNA sequence: TGCAGCGTTGCGGTGGGCCGGGGTGGCTCTGGCTACACCTTC. Protein sequence: CSVAVGRGGSGYTF.

V usage is TRBV15 and J usage is TRBJ1-4; D unresolved. V was cut by 0 bases and J by 5 bases, with 4 bases left in between. Per the germline V gene, CDR1 is LNHNV and CDR2 is YYDKDF (reference sequence). There are 13 residues in the CDR3. DNA for the CDR3: TGTGCCACCAGCAGAGATTTAAATGAAAAACTGTTTTTT. This gives the protein CATSRDLNEKLFF.

The table lists this clone with a count of one. The chain couples TRBV27 to TRBJ2-1; 10 nucleotides align to TRBD2. From germline, CDR1 is MNHEY and CDR2 SMNVEV (reference sequence). The CDR3 runs to 13 residues. V was pared by 6 bases and J by 8 bases, with 4 bases of the junction left unmatched. CDR3 residues: CASSVGLAHEQFF. The CDR3 DNA reads as TGTGCCAGCAGCGTGGGACTAGCGCATGAGCAGTTCTTC.

This clone came up once. V gene TRBV19 combines with J gene TRBJ1-1, with D unresolved. The CDR3 totals 17 residues. Germline-derived CDR1 and CDR2 are LNHDA and SQIVND (reference sequence). V was trimmed by 0 bases and J by 0 bases, leaving 14 bases between them. The DNA for the CDR3 is TGTGCCAGTAGTATAGACGATGTCGCCAGGTTGAACACTGAAGCTTTCTTT. Amino acid sequence: CASSIDDVARLNTEAFF.

Of note for this clone: Within the sample, other DNA sequences also encode this same CDR3. The chain recombines TRBV27 with TRBJ2-7; tentative D call: TRBD2 (6 bases). V lost 9 bases and J 5 bases, leaving 17 bases between the germline ends. The CDR3 contains 13 residues. Germline CDR1 reads MNHEY; CDR2 reads SMNVEV (reference sequence). As DNA, the CDR3 is TGTGCCAGTTCTCTGCCGGGAGCCAACGAGCAGTACTTC. Amino acid sequence: CASSLPGANEQYF.

This chain links TRBV9 with TRBJ2-5; D gene unclear. TRBJ2-7 explains the end of the DNA better; the J call may be wrong. Germline CDR1 is SGDLS and CDR2 is YYNGEE. The CDR3 extends over 15 amino acids. CDR3 protein: CASSVAVASTYEQYF. The CDR3 DNA reads TGTGCCAGCAGCGTAGCTGTAGCCTCAACCTACGAGCAGTACTTC.

J is TRBJ2-7 and V is TRBV6-5; D unresolved. Germline-derived CDR1 and CDR2 are MNHEY and SVGAGI. V shed 2 bases and J shed 7 bases, with 12 bases lying between them. This CDR3 comprises 13 residues. The CDR3 DNA is TGTGCCAGCAGTTACCTCCCCTATCGGGAGCAGTACTTC. It encodes CASSYLPYREQYF.

The rearrangement links TRBV19 to TRBJ2-3; D possibly corresponds to TRBD1 (5 bases). Looked up from germline, CDR1 is LNHDA and CDR2 is SQIVND (reference sequence). The CDR3 extends over 15 amino acids. Trimming shortened V by 4 bases and J by 0 bases, and 11 bases separated the two germline ends. The CDR3 region is CASSTGKGSTDTQYF. CDR3 nucleotides: TGTGCCAGTAGTACAGGGAAAGGGAGCACAGATACGCAGTATTTT.